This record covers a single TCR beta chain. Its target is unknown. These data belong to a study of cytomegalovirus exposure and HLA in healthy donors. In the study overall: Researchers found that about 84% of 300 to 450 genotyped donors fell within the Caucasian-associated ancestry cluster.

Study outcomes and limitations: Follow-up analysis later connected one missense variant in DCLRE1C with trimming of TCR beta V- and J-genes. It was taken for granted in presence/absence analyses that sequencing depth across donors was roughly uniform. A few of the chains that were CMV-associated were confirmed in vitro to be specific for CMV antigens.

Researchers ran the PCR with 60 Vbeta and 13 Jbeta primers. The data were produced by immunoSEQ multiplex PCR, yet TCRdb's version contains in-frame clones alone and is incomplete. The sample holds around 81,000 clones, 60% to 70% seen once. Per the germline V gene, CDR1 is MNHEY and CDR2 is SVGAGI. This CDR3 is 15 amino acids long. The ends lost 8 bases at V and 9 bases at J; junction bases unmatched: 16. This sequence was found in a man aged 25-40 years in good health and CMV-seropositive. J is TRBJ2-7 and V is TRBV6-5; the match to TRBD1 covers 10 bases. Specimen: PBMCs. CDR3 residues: CASREPGQGLKGQYF. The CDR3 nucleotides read TGTGCCAGCCGAGAACCGGGACAGGGGCTCAAGGGGCAGTACTTC.